This TCR beta chain was sequenced for a study of graft-versus-host responses after intestinal transplantation. Turning to the study itself: Every recipient had anti-thymocyte globulin induction and roughly 3 years of tacrolimus plus steroids.

This CDR3 spans 19 amino acids. CDR1 and CDR2 from the germline V gene are SGHTA and FQGNSA. Germline trimming cut 0 bases from V and 5 bases from J; bases unmatched to any gene: 13. To note about this clone: Its antigen is currently unknown.

The assay was immunoSEQ multiplex PCR, and TCRdb's table has in-frame clones only and misses some. The table lists roughly 120,000 clones, around nine tenths of them singletons. Findings and caveats of the study: Among recipient marrow samples, GvH clones were found; some appeared first in ileum or blood. After transplant, early declines in HvG clones were associated with peak levels of circulating GvH clones.

The chain recombines TRBV7-2 with TRBJ2-2; TRBD1 agrees at 9 bases. The starting material was unstimulated CD4+ T cells sorted from spleen or lymph node cells, obtained before intestinal transplant. The source is a human donor who received an intestinal transplant. The CDR3 here is CASSLARTGAASRTGELFF. The CDR3 DNA is TGTGCCAGCAGCTTAGCCCGGACAGGGGCGGCCTCAAGGACCGGGGAGCTGTTTTTT.